This paragraph reports one T cell receptor (beta chain). The ends lost 4 bases at V and 7 bases at J; junction bases unmatched: 4. The CDR3 sequence is 13 residues long. The germline gives CDR1 LGHNT, CDR2 FRNRAP. Original processing methods: Amplification of reference gene primers was used by the study to estimate nucleated cell counts. Sequencing used immunoSEQ multiplex PCR; TCRdb keeps in-frame clones, though not all of them. Clone size and V and J calls were adopted from that table, with D and trimming inferred from the DNA. The data show tens of thousands of clones, about nine tenths seen once. The data stem from a study of blood T cell repertoires in COVID-19. As for the study in general: Acute and convalescent COVID-19 samples came from the United States, Italy and Spain.

This clonotype was obtained from a man aged 55 to 70 with acute or convalescent COVID-19. V and J are TRBV12-5 and TRBJ2-1; 7 nucleotides line up with TRBD1. What was sequenced was peripheral blood. CDR3 nucleotides: TGTGCTAGTGGTTCCTTCAGGGGGAATGAGCAGTTCTTC. It is translated as CASGSFRGNEQFF.